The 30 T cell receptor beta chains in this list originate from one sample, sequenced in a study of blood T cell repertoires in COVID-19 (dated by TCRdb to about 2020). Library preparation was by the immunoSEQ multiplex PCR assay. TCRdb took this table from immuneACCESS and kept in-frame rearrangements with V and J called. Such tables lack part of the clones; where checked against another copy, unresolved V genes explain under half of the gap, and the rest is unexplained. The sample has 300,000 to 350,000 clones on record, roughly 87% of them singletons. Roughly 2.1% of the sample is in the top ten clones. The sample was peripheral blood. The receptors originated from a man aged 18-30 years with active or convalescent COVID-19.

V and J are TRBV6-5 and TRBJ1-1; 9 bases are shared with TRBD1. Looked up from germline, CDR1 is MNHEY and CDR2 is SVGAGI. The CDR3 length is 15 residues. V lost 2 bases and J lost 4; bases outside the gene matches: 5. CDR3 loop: CASSYGGQGGTEAFF. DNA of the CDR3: TGTGCCAGCAGTTACGGGGGACAGGGAGGCACTGAAGCTTTCTTT.

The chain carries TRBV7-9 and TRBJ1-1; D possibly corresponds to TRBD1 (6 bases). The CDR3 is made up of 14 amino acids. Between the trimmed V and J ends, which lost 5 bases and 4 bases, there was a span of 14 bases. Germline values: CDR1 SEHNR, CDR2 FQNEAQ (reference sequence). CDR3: CASSPVGAATEAFF. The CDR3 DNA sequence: TGTGCCAGCAGCCCCGTGGGGGCCGCCACTGAAGCTTTCTTT.

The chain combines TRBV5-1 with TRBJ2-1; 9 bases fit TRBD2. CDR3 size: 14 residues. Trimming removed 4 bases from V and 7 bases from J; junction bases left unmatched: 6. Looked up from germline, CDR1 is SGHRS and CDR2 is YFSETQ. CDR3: CASSPAGGGNEQFF. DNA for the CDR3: TGCGCCAGCAGCCCCGCGGGGGGGGGAAATGAGCAGTTCTTC.

CDR3 nucleotides: TGTGCCACCAGTGATTTGCTCAGGGGGCCGAGGGGGGAAAAACTGTTTTTT. As protein: CATSDLLRGPRGEKLFF. This chain joins TRBV24-1 and TRBJ1-4, with 8 bases identical to TRBD1. The CDR3 spans 17 residues. V gave up 0 bases and J gave up 8 bases; unmatched junction bases: 10. Germline lookup yields CDR1 KGHDR and CDR2 SFDVKD.

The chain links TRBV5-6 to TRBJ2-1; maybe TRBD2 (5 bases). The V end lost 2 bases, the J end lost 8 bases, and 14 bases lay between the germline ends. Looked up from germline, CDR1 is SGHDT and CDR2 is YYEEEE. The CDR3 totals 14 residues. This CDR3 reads CASSFGGPGYEQFF. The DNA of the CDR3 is TGTGCCAGCAGCTTTGGAGGCCCGGGCTATGAGCAGTTCTTC.

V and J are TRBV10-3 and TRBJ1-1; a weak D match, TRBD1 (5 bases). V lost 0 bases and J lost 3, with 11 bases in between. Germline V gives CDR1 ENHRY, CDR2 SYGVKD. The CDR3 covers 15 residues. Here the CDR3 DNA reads TGTGCCATCAGTGAGTCGTGGACACAGGACACTGAAGCTTTCTTT. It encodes CAISESWTQDTEAFF.

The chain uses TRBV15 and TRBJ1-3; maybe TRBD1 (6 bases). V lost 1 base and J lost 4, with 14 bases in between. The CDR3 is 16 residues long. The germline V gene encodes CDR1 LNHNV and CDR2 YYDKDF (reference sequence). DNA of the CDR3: TGTGCCACCAGCAGAGGACAGGTCTCTCTGGGAAACACCATATATTTT. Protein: CATSRGQVSLGNTIYF. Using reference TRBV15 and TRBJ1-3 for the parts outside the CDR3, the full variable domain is DAMVIQNPRYQVTQFGKPVTLSCSQTLNHNVMYWYQQKSSQAPKLLFHYYDKDFNNEADTPDNFQSRRPNTSFCFLDIRSPGLGDTAMYLCATSRGQVSLGNTIYFGEGSWLTVV.

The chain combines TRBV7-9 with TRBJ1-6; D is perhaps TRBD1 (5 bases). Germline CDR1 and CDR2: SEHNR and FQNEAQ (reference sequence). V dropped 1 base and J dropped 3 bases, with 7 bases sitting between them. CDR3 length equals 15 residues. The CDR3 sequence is CASSLGQNYNSPLHF. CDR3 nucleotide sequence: TGTGCCAGCAGCTTAGGACAGAACTATAATTCACCCCTCCACTTT. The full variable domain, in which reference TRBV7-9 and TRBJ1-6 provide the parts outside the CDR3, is DTGVSQNPRHKITKRGQNVTFRCDPISEHNRLYWYRQTLGQGPEFLTYFQNEAQLEKSRLLSDRFSAERPKGSFSTLEIQRTEQGDSAMYLCASSLGQNYNSPLHFGNGTRLTVT.

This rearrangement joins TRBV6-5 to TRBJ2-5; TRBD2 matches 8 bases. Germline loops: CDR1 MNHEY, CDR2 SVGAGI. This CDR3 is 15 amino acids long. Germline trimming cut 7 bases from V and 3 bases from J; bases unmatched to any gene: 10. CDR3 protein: CASKVGLAKKETQYF. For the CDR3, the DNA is TGTGCCAGCAAAGTCGGACTAGCAAAAAAAGAGACCCAGTACTTC.

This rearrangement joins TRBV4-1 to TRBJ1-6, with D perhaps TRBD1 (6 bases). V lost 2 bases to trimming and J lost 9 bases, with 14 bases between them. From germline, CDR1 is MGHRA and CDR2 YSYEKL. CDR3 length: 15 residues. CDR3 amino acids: CASSQLEADSSPLHF. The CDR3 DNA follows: TGCGCCAGCAGCCAACTCGAGGCGGACAGTTCACCCCTCCACTTT.

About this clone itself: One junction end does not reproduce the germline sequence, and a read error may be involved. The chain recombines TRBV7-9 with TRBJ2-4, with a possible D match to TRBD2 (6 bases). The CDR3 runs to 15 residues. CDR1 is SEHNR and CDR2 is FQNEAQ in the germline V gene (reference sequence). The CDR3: CASSLAGLEGNIQYF. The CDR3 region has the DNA TGTGCCAGCAGCCTAGCTGGCTTGGAGGGGAACATTCAGTACTTC.

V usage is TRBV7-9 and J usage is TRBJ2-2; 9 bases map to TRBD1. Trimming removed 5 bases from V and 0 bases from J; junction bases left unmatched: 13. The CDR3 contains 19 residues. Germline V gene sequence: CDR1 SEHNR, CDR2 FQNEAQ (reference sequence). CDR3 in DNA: TGTGCCAGCAGCACCCCGGGACAGGGACCCTTAGCGAACACCGGGGAGCTGTTTTTT. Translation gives CASSTPGQGPLANTGELFF.

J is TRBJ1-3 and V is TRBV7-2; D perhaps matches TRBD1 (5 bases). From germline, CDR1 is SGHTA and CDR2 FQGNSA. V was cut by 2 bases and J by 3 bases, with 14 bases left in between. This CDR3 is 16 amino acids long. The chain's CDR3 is CASSLSVGRLGNTIYF. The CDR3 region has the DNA TGTGCCAGCAGCTTAAGCGTGGGGCGACTTGGAAACACCATATATTTT. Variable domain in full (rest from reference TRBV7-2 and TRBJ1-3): GAGVSQSPSNKVTEKGKDVELRCDPISGHTALYWYRQSLGQGLEFLIYFQGNSAPDKSGLPSDRFSAERTGGSVSTLTIQRTQQEDSAVYLCASSLSVGRLGNTIYFGEGSWLTVV.

The CDR3 is CASSPPTSGIYEQYF. The CDR3 coding sequence is TGTGCCAGCAGCCCCCCGACTAGCGGGATCTACGAGCAGTACTTC. The chain joins TRBV6-5 to TRBJ2-7; 11 positions agree with TRBD2. The CDR3 is 15 residues long. In germline, CDR1 is MNHEY, CDR2 SVGAGI. Trimming at V came to 6 bases and at J to 3 bases, leaving 7 bases not matched to a gene.

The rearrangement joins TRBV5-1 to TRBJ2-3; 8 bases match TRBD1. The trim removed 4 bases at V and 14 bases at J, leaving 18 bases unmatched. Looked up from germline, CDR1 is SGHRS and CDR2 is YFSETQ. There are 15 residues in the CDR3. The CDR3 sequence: CASSPEQGGFLSPYF. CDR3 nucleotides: TGCGCCAGCAGCCCAGAACAGGGGGGTTTTCTCAGTCCGTATTTT. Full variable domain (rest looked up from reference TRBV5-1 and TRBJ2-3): KAGVTQTPRYLIKTRGQQVTLSCSPISGHRSVSWYQQTPGQGLQFLFEYFSETQRNKGNFPGRFSGRQFSNSRSEMNVSTLELGDSALYLCASSPEQGGFLSPYFGPGTRLTVL.

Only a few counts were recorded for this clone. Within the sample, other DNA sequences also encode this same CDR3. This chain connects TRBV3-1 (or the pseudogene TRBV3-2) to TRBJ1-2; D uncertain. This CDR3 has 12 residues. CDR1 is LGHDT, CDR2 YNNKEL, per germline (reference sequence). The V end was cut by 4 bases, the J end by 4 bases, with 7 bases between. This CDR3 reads CASSPGGYGYTF. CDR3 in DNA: TGTGCCAGCAGCCCGGGTGGCTATGGCTACACCTTC.

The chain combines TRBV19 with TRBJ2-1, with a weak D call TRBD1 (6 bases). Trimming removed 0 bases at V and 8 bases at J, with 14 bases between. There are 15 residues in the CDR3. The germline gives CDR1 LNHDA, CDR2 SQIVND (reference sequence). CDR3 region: CASSIELQGSYEQFF. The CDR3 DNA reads TGTGCCAGTAGTATAGAGTTACAGGGATCATATGAGCAGTTCTTC.

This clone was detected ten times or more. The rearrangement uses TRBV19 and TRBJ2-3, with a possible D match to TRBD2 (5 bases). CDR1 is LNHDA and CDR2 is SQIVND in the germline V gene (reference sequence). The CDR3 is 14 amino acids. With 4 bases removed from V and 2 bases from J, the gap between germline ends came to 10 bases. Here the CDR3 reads CASSTLEATDTQYF. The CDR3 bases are TGTGCCAGTAGTACTCTGGAGGCCACAGATACGCAGTATTTT.

The CDR3 spells CASSAGQGSNQPQHF. DNA for the CDR3: TGTGCCAGTAGTGCGGGACAGGGGAGCAATCAGCCCCAGCATTTT. This sequence joins TRBV19 and TRBJ1-5; 10 nucleotides align to TRBD1. This CDR3 contains 15 residues. The junction had 2 bases not matched to a gene; V was cut back by 5 bases and J by 1 base. Germline assignment: CDR1 LNHDA and CDR2 SQIVND (reference sequence).

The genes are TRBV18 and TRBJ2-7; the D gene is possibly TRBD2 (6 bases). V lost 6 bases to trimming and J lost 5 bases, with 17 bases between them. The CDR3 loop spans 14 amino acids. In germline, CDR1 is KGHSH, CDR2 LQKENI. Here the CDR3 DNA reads TGTGCCAGCTCCCTTACAACTAGCATCCACGAGCAGTACTTC. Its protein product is CASSLTTSIHEQYF.

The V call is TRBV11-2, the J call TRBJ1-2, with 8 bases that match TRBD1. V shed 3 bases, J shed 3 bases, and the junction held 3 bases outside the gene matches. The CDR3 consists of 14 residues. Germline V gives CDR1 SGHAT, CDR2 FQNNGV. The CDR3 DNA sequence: TGTGCCAGCAGCTTCAGGGGGCGCGACTATGGCTACACCTTC. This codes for CASSFRGRDYGYTF.

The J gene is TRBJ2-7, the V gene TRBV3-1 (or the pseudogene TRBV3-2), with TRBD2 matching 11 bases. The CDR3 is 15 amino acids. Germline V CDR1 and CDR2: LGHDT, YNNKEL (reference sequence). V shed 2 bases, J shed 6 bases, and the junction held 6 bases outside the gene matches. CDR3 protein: CASSQPLAGASEQYF. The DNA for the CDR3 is TGTGCCAGCAGCCAACCACTAGCGGGAGCCTCCGAGCAGTACTTC.

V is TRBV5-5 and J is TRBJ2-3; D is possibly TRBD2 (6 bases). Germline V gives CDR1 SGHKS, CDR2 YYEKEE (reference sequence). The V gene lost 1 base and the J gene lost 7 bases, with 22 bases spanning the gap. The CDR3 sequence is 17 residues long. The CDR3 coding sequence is TGTGCCAGCAGCTTGAGAGGAGGGCCCTCCCAGTCGAATACGCAGTATTTT. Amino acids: CASSLRGGPSQSNTQYF. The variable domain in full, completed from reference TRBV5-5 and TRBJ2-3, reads DAGVTQSPTHLIKTRGQQVTLRCSPISGHKSVSWYQQVLGQGPQFIFQYYEKEERGRGNFPDRFSARQFPNYSSELNVNALLLGDSALYLCASSLRGGPSQSNTQYFGPGTRLTVL.

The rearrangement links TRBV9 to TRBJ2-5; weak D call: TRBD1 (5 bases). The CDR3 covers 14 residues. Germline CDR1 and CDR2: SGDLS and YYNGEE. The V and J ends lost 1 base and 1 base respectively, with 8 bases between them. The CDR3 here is CASSVSGIQETQYF. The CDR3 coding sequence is TGTGCCAGCAGCGTATCAGGGATCCAAGAGACCCAGTACTTC.

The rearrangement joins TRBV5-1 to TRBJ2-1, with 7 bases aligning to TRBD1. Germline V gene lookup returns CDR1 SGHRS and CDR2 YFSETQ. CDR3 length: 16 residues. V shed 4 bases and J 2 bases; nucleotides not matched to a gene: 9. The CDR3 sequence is CASSDGTDHTYNEQFF. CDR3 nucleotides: TGCGCCAGCAGCGACGGGACAGATCATACCTACAATGAGCAGTTCTTC.

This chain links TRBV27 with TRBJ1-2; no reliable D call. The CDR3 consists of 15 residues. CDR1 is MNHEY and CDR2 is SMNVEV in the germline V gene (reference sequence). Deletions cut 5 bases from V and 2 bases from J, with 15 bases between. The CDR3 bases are TGTGCCAGCAGTCCCCTTACACCAACAAACTATGGCTACACCTTC. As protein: CASSPLTPTNYGYTF.

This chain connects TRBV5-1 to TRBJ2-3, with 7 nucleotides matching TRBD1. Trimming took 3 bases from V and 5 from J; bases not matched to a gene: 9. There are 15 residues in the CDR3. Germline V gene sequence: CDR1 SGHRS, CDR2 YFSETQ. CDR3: CASSSLRQGQDTQYF. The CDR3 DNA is TGCGCCAGCAGCTCCTTGCGACAGGGACAAGATACGCAGTATTTT.

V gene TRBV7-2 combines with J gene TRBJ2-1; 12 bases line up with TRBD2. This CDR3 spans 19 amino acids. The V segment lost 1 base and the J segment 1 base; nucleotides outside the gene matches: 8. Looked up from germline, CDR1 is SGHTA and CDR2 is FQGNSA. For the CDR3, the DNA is TGTGCCAGCAGCTTAGAACTAGCGGGAGGAAGAGCGTCCTACAATGAGCAGTTCTTC. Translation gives CASSLELAGGRASYNEQFF.

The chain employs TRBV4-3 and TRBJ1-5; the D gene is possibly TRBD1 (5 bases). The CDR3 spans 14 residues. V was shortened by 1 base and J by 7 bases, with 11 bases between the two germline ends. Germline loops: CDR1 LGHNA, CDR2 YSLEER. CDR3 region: CASSQVTGRQPQHF. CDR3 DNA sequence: TGCGCCAGCAGCCAAGTTACAGGAAGACAGCCCCAGCATTTT.

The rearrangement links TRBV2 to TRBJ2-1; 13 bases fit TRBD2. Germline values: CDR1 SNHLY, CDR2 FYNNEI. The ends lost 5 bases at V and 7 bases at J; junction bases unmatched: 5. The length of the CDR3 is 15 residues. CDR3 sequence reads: CASSKLAGGTNEQFF. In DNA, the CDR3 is TGTGCCAGCAGTAAACTAGCGGGGGGGACGAATGAGCAGTTCTTC.